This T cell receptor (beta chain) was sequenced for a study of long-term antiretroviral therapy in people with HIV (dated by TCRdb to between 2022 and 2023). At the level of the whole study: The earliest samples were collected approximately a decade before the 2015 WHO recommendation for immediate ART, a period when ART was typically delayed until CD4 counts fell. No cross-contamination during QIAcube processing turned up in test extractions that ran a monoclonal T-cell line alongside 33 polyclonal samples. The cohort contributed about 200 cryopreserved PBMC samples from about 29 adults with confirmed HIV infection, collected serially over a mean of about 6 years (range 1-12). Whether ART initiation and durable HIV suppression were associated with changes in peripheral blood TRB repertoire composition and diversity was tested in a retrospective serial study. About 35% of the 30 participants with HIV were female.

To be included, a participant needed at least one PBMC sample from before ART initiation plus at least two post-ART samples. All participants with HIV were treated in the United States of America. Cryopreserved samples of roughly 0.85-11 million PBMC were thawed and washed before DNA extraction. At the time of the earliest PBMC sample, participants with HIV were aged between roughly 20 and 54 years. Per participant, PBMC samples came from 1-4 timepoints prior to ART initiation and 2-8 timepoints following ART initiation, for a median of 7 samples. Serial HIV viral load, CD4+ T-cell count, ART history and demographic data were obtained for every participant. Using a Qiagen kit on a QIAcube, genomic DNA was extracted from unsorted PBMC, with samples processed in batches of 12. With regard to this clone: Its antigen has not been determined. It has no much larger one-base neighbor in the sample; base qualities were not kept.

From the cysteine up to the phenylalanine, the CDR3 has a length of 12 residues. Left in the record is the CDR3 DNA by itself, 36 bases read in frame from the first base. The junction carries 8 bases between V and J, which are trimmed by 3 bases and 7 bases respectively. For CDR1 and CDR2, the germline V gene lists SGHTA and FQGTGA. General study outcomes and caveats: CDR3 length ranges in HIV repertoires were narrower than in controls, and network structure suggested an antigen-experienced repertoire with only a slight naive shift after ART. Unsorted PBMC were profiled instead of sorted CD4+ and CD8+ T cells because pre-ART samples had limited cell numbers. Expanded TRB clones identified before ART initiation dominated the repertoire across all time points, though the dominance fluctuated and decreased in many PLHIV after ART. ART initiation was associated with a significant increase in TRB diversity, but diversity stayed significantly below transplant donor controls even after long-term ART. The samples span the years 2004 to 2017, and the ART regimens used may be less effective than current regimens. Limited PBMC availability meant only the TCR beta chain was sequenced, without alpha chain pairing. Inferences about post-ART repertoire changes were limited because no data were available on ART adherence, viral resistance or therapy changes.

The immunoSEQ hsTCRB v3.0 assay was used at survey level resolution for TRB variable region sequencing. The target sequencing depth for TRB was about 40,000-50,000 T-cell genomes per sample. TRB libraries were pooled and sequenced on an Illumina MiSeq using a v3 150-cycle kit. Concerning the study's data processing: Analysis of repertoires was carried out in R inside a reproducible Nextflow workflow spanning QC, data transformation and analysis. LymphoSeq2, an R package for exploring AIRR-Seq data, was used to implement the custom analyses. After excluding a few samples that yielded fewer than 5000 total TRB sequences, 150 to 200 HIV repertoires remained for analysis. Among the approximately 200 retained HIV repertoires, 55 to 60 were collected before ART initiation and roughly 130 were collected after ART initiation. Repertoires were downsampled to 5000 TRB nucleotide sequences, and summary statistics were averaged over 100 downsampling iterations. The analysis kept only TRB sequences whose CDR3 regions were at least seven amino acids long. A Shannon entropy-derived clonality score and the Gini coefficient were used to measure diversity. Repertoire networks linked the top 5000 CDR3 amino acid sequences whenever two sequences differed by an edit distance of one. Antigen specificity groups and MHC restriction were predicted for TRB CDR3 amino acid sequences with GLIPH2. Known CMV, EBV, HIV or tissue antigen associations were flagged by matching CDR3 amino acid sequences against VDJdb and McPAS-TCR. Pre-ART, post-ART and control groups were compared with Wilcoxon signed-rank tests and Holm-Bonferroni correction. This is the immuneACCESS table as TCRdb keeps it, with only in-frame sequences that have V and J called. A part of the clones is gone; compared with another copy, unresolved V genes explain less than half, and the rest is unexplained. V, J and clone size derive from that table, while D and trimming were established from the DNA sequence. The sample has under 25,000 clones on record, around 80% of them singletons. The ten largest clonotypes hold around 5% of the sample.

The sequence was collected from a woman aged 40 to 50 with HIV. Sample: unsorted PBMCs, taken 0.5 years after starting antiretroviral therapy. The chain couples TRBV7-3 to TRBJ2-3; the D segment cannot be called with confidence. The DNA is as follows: TGTGCCAGCAGCTTGGGTGGGTATACGCAGTATTTT. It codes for CASSLGGYTQYF.